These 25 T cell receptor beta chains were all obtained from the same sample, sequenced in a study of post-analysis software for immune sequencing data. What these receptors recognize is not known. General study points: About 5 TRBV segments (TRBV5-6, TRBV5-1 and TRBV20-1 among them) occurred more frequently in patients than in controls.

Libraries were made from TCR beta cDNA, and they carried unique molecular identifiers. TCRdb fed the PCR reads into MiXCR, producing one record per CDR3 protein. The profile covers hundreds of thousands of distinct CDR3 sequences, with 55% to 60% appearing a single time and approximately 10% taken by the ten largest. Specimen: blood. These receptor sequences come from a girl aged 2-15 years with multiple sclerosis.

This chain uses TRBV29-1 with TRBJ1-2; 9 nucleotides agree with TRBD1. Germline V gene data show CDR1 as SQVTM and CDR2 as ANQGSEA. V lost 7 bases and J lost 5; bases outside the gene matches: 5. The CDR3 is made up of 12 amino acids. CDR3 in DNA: TGCAGCGACACAGGGGGCCCGTATGGCTACACCTTC. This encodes CSDTGGPYGYTF.

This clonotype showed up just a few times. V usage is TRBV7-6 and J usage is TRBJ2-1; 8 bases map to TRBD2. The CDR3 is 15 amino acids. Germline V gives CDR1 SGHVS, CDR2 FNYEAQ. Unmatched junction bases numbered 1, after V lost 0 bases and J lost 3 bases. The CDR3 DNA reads TGTGCCAGCAGCTTAGCTAGCGGGAACTACAATGAGCAGTTCTTC. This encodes CASSLASGNYNEQFF.

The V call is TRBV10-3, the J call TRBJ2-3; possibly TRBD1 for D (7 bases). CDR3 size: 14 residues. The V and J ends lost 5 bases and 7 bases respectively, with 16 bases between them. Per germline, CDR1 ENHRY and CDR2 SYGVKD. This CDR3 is CAISLQGGDNTQYF. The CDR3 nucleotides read TGTGCCATCAGTCTGCAGGGGGGAGATAATACGCAGTATTTT.

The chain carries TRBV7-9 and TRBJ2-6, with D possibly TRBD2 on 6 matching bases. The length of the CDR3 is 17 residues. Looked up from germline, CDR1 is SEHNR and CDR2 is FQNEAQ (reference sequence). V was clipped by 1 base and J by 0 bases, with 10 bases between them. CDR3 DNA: TGTGCCAGCAGCTTAGGGCGGGATAACTCTGGGGCCAACGTCCTGACTTTC. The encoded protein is CASSLGRDNSGANVLTF. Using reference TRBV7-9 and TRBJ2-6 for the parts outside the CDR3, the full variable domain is DTGVSQNPRHKITKRGQNVTFRCDPISEHNRLYWYRQTLGQGPEFLTYFQNEAQLEKSRLLSDRFSAERPKGSFSTLEIQRTEQGDSAMYLCASSLGRDNSGANVLTFGAGSRLTVL.

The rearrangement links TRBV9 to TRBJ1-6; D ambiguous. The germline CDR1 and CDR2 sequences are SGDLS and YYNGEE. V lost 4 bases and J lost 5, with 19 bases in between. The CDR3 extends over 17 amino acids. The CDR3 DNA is TGTGCCAGCAGCCTCCCAGCCGGCGGGAATGATAATTCACCCCTCCACTTT. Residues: CASSLPAGGNDNSPLHF.

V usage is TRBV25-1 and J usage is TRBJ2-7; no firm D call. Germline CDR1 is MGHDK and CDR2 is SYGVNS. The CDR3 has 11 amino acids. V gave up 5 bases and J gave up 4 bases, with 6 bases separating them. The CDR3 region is CASSRIYEQYF. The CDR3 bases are TGTGCCAGCAGTAGAATATACGAGCAGTACTTC.

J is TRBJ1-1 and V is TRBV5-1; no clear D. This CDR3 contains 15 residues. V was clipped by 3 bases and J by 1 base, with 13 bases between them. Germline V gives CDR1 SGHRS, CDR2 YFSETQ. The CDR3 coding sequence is TGCGCCAGCAGCTACCCTGAACGGCCGAACACTGAAGCTTTCTTT. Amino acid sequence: CASSYPERPNTEAFF.

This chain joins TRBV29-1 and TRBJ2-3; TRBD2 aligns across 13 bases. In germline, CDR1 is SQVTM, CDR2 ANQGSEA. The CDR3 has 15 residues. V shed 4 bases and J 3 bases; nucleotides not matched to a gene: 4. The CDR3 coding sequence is TGCAGCGTTGTACTAGCGGGAGGGAGGACAGATACGCAGTATTTT. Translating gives CSVVLAGGRTDTQYF.

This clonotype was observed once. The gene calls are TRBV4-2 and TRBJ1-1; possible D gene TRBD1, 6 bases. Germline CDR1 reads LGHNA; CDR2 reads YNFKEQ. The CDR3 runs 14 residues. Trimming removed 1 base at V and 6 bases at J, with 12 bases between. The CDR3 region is CASSQAGESAEAFF. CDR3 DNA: TGTGCCAGCAGCCAAGCAGGGGAAAGTGCTGAAGCTTTCTTT.

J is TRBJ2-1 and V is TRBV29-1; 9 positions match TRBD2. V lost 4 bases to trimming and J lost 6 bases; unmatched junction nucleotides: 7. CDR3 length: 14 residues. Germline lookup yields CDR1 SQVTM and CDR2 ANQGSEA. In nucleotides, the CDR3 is TGCAGCGTTGGAATATGGCGGGAGGGCAATGAGCAGTTCTTC. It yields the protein CSVGIWREGNEQFF.

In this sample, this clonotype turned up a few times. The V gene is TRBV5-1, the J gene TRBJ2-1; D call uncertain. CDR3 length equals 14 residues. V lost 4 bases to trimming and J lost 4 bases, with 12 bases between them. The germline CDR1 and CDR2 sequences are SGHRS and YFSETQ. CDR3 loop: CASSQSNDYNEQFF. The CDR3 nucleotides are TGCGCCAGCAGCCAGAGCAATGATTACAATGAGCAGTTCTTC.

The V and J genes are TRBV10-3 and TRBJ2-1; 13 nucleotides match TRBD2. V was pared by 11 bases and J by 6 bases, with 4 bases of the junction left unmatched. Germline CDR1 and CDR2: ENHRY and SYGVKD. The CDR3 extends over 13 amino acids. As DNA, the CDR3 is TGTGCCGCGGGACTAGCGGGACCCAATGAGCAGTTCTTC. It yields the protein CAAGLAGPNEQFF.

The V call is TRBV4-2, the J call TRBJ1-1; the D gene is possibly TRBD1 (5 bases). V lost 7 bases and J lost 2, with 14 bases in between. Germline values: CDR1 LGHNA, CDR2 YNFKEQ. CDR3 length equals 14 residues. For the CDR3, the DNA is TGTGCCAGCAACAAAAGTAGGGGAAACACTGAAGCTTTCTTT. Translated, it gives CASNKSRGNTEAFF.

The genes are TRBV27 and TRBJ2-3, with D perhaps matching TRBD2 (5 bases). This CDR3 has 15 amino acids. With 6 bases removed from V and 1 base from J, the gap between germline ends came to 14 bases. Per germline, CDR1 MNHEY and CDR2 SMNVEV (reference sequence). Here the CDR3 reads CASRPLAGRTDTQYF. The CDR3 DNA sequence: TGTGCCAGCAGGCCGCTAGCAGGTCGCACAGATACGCAGTATTTT.

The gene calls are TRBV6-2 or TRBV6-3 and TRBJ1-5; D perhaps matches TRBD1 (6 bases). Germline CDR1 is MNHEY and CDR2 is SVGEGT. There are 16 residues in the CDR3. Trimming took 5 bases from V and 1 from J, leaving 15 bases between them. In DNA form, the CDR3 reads TGTGCCAGCAGTGTCCCGGGTGGGGGCAGCAATCAGCCCCAGCATTTT. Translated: CASSVPGGGSNQPQHF.

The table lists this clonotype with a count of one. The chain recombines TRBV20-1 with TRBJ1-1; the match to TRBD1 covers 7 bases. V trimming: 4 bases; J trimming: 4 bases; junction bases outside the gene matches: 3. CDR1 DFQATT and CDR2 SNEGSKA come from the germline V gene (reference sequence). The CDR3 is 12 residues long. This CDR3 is CSATPGGTEAFF. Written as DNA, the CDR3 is TGCAGTGCTACCCCAGGGGGCACTGAAGCTTTCTTT.

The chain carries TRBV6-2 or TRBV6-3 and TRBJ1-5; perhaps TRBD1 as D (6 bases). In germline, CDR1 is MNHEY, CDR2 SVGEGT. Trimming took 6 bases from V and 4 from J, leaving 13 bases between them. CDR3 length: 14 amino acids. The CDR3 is CASRTDRFNQPQHF. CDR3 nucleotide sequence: TGTGCCAGCAGGACCGACAGGTTTAATCAGCCCCAGCATTTT.

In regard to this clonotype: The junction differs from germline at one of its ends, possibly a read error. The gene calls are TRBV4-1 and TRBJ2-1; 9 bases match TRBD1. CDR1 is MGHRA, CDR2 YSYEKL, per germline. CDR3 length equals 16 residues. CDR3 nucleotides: TGCGTCAGCAGCCAAGACGGGACAGGGCTCCCCAATGAGCAGTTCTTC. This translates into CVSSQDGTGLPNEQFF.

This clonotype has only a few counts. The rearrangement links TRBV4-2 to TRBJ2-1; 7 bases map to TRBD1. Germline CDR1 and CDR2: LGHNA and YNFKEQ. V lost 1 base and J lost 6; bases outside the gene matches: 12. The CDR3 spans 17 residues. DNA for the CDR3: TGTGCCAGCAGCCAAGGATTTCAGGACGAGGGGGCCAATGAGCAGTTCTTC. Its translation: CASSQGFQDEGANEQFF.

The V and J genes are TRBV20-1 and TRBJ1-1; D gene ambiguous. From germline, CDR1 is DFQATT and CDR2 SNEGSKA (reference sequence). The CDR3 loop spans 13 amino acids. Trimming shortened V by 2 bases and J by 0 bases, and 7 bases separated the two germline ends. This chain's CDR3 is CSARRRMNTEAFF. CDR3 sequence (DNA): TGCAGTGCTAGACGCCGGATGAACACTGAAGCTTTCTTT.

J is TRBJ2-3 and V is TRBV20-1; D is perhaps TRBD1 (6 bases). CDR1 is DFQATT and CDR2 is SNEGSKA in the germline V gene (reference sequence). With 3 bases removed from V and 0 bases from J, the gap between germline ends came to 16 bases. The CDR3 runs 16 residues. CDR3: CSARDLPGASTDTQYF. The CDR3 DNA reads TGCAGTGCTAGGGATCTACCAGGGGCAAGCACAGATACGCAGTATTTT.

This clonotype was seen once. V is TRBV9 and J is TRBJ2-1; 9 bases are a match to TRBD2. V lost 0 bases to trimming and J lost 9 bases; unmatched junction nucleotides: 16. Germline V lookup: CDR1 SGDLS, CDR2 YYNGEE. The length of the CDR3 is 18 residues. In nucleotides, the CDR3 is TGTGCCAGCAGCGTAGAAACTTCGAAGGCGGGAGGGCCGGGTGAGCAGTTCTTC. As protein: CASSVETSKAGGPGEQFF.

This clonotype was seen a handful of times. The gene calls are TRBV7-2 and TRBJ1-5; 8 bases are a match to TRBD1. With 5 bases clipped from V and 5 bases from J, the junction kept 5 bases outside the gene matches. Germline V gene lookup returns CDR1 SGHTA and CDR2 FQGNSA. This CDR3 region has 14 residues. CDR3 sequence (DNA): TGTGCCAGCAGCACCGGACAGGGTCATCAGCCCCAGCATTTT. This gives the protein CASSTGQGHQPQHF.

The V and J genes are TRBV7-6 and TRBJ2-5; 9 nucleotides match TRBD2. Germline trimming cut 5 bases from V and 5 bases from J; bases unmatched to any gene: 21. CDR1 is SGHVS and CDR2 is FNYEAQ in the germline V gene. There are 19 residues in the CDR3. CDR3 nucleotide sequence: TGTGCCAGCAGCCGCCCACGTTTGGGAACTAGCGGGCCGGAGGAGACCCAGTACTTC. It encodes CASSRPRLGTSGPEETQYF.

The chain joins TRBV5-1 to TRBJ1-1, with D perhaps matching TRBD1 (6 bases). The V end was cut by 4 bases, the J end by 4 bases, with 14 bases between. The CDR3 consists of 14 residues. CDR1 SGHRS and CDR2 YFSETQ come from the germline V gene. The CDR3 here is CASSVQGWSTEAFF. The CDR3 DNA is TGCGCCAGCAGCGTACAGGGATGGAGCACTGAAGCTTTCTTT.